These T cell receptor beta chains were read from a single sample in a study of regulatory T cells in long-lasting Graves disease. One entry per CDR3 protein results from TCRdb running MiXCR on the multiplex PCR reads. In the table there are some 350,000 distinct CDR3 sequences, around 15% of which are singletons. The same data also went into a second study, on T cells in Graves' hyperthyroidism and ophthalmopathy.

Sequences were derived from peripheral blood mononuclear cells (PBMCs), sampled at new diagnosis, from a patient treated with antithyroid drugs. These receptors originate from a woman aged 18 to 35 with Graves disease. Both conserved end residues are part of each CDR3. Each record gives: J gene, V gene, D gene, clone size, CDR3 protein, CDR3 DNA. The D gene is left open where the match is weak. The size entry is marked missing in some rows and otherwise reads once, few, many or a size class.

j_gene: TRBJ2-1
v_gene: TRBV5-1
d_gene: TRBD2
abundance: many
CDR3aa: CASSLLAGVRNEQFF
CDR3nt: TGCGCCAGCAGCTTGCTAGCGGGCGTTCGGAATGAGCAGTTCTTC

j_gene: TRBJ1-2
v_gene: TRBV20-1
d_gene: TRBD1
abundance: many
CDR3aa: CSAREEGGAGGYTF
CDR3nt: TGCAGTGCTAGAGAGGAAGGGGGCGCGGGAGGCTACACCTTC

j_gene: TRBJ1-2
v_gene: TRBV7-9
d_gene: NA
abundance: NA
CDR3aa: CASSLNSGYGYTF
CDR3nt: TGTGCCAGCAGCTTGAACAGCGGCTATGGCTACACCTTC

j_gene: TRBJ1-1
v_gene: TRBV20-1
d_gene: NA
abundance: many
CDR3aa: CSARRGAYNTEAFF
CDR3nt: TGCAGTGCTAGAAGGGGGGCTTATAACACTGAAGCTTTCTTT

j_gene: TRBJ2-3
v_gene: TRBV18
d_gene: NA
abundance: many
CDR3aa: CASSSTTSSYTDTQYF
CDR3nt: TGTGCCAGCTCGTCTACCACTAGCTCCTACACAGATACGCAGTATTTT

j_gene: TRBJ1-2
v_gene: TRBV7-2
d_gene: NA
abundance: few
CDR3aa: CASSPHPGQGSGYTF
CDR3nt: TGTGCCAGCAGCCCGCATCCCGGGCAGGGAAGTGGCTACACCTTC

j_gene: TRBJ1-6
v_gene: TRBV28
d_gene: NA
abundance: many
CDR3aa: CASSQRGRGYNSPLHF
CDR3nt: TGTGCCAGCAGCCAGCGGGGGCGCGGCTATAATTCACCCCTCCACTTT

j_gene: TRBJ1-1
v_gene: TRBV6-1
d_gene: NA
abundance: many
CDR3aa: CASSDPNDRLNTEAFF
CDR3nt: TGTGCCAGCAGTGATCCCAACGACAGGCTGAACACTGAAGCTTTCTTT

j_gene: TRBJ1-1
v_gene: TRBV20-1
d_gene: TRBD1
abundance: many
CDR3aa: CSARPQGANTEAFF
CDR3nt: TGCAGTGCTAGACCACAGGGGGCCAACACTGAAGCTTTCTTT

j_gene: TRBJ1-4
v_gene: TRBV10-3
d_gene: NA
abundance: few
CDR3aa: CAISEQGMGATTEKLFF
CDR3nt: TGTGCCATCAGTGAGCAGGGGATGGGGGCAACAACAGAAAAACTGTTTTTT

j_gene: TRBJ2-7
v_gene: TRBV5-1
d_gene: TRBD2
abundance: few
CDR3aa: CASSKTSGGTTYEQYF
CDR3nt: TGCGCCAGCAGTAAAACTAGCGGGGGTACGACCTACGAGCAGTACTTC

j_gene: TRBJ2-2
v_gene: TRBV12-3/TRBV12-4
d_gene: NA
abundance: NA
CDR3aa: CASKKATPSTGELFF
CDR3nt: TGTGCCAGCAAAAAAGCGACACCTTCCACCGGGGAGCTGTTTTTT

j_gene: TRBJ1-1
v_gene: TRBV12-3/TRBV12-4
d_gene: NA
abundance: NA
CDR3aa: CASSPGPSAFF
CDR3nt: TGTGCCAGCAGCCCAGGGCCGTCTGCTTTCTTT

j_gene: TRBJ1-1
v_gene: TRBV10-2
d_gene: NA
abundance: NA
CDR3aa: CASSEVGVTEAFF
CDR3nt: TGCGCCAGCAGTGAAGTTGGGGTCACTGAAGCTTTCTTT

j_gene: TRBJ2-1
v_gene: TRBV11-3
d_gene: TRBD1
abundance: many
CDR3aa: CASSLRGPGSAPYNEQFF
CDR3nt: TGTGCCAGCAGCTTAAGGGGGCCGGGATCCGCCCCCTACAATGAGCAGTTCTTC

j_gene: TRBJ1-2
v_gene: TRBV4-1
d_gene: NA
abundance: few
CDR3aa: CASSQIVLGLPRGYTF
CDR3nt: TGCGCCAGCAGCCAGATCGTCCTGGGTCTCCCTAGGGGCTACACCTTC

j_gene: TRBJ1-2
v_gene: TRBV10-3
d_gene: NA
abundance: NA
CDR3aa: CAITGLSEGFYGYTF
CDR3nt: TGTGCCATCACTGGGCTGAGTGAGGGGTTTTATGGCTACACCTTC

j_gene: TRBJ2-3
v_gene: TRBV7-2
d_gene: TRBD1
abundance: many
CDR3aa: CASSPQSGGLDTQYF
CDR3nt: TGTGCCAGCAGCCCCCAGTCAGGGGGCTTGGATACGCAGTATTTT

j_gene: TRBJ2-1
v_gene: TRBV7-9
d_gene: TRBD1
abundance: many
CDR3aa: CASSATGNEQFF
CDR3nt: TGTGCCAGCAGCGCGACAGGGAATGAGCAGTTCTTC

j_gene: TRBJ2-7
v_gene: TRBV25-1
d_gene: TRBD1
abundance: few
CDR3aa: CASRGQGVPSEQYF
CDR3nt: TGTGCCAGCAGGGGACAGGGGGTACCCTCCGAGCAGTACTTC

j_gene: TRBJ1-1
v_gene: TRBV29-1
d_gene: NA
abundance: NA
CDR3aa: CSVEPGFSEAFF
CDR3nt: TGCAGCGTTGAACCAGGGTTTTCTGAAGCTTTCTTT

j_gene: TRBJ1-2
v_gene: TRBV7-2
d_gene: TRBD1
abundance: many
CDR3aa: CASSSGQGGGYTF
CDR3nt: TGTGCCAGCAGCTCGGGACAGGGAGGCGGCTACACCTTC

j_gene: TRBJ2-1
v_gene: TRBV2
d_gene: TRBD2
abundance: many
CDR3aa: CASRPLAGGAYNEQFF
CDR3nt: TGTGCCAGCAGACCTCTAGCGGGAGGGGCGTACAATGAGCAGTTCTTC

j_gene: TRBJ2-4
v_gene: TRBV29-1
d_gene: NA
abundance: few
CDR3aa: CSVGAGRVAKNIQYF
CDR3nt: TGCAGCGTTGGGGCAGGCCGAGTAGCCAAAAACATTCAGTACTTC

j_gene: TRBJ2-5
v_gene: TRBV7-3
d_gene: TRBD2
abundance: many
CDR3aa: CASSQTGGPETQYF
CDR3nt: TGTGCCAGCAGCCAAACGGGGGGGCCGGAGACCCAGTACTTC

j_gene: TRBJ2-5
v_gene: TRBV6-2/TRBV6-3
d_gene: NA
abundance: few
CDR3aa: CASTEGKGSWETQYF
CDR3nt: TGTGCCAGCACCGAGGGGAAAGGGAGTTGGGAGACCCAGTACTTC

j_gene: TRBJ2-7
v_gene: TRBV7-3
d_gene: NA
abundance: NA
CDR3aa: CASSQTGRSYSYNEQYF
CDR3nt: TGTGCCAGCAGCCAAACAGGGAGGTCTTACTCCTACAATGAGCAGTACTTC

j_gene: TRBJ2-5
v_gene: TRBV7-9
d_gene: TRBD1
abundance: many
CDR3aa: CASSPPTGGETQYF
CDR3nt: TGTGCCAGCAGCCCTCCGACAGGGGGCGAGACCCAGTACTTC

j_gene: TRBJ1-2
v_gene: TRBV7-9
d_gene: NA
abundance: few
CDR3aa: CASSLALSGDRNYGYTF
CDR3nt: TGTGCCAGCAGCTTAGCATTATCCGGGGATAGGAACTATGGCTACACCTTC

j_gene: TRBJ2-7
v_gene: TRBV12-3/TRBV12-4
d_gene: TRBD1
abundance: NA
CDR3aa: CASRADRGFEQYF
CDR3nt: TGTGCCAGCAGGGCTGACAGGGGCTTCGAGCAGTACTTC

j_gene: TRBJ2-5
v_gene: TRBV20-1
d_gene: TRBD2
abundance: many
CDR3aa: CSANGLGTSGSLRGQETQYF
CDR3nt: TGCAGTGCCAATGGTCTCGGGACTAGCGGGAGCCTGAGAGGGCAAGAGACCCAGTACTTC

j_gene: TRBJ2-1
v_gene: TRBV27
d_gene: TRBD2
abundance: NA
CDR3aa: CASSLIAGGNEQFF
CDR3nt: TGTGCCAGCAGTTTGATAGCGGGTGGTAATGAGCAGTTCTTC

j_gene: TRBJ1-3
v_gene: TRBV28
d_gene: TRBD1
abundance: few
CDR3aa: CASSLYYTGGDNTIYF
CDR3nt: TGTGCCAGCAGTTTATATTACACAGGGGGAGATAACACCATATATTTT

j_gene: TRBJ2-3
v_gene: TRBV6-2/TRBV6-3
d_gene: TRBD2
abundance: few
CDR3aa: CASKRELIHTQYF
CDR3nt: TGTGCCAGTAAGCGGGAGTTGATACATACGCAGTATTTT

j_gene: TRBJ2-5
v_gene: TRBV7-3
d_gene: NA
abundance: many
CDR3aa: CASSSIYRPETQYF
CDR3nt: TGTGCCAGCAGCTCTATTTACAGGCCCGAGACCCAGTACTTC

j_gene: TRBJ2-2
v_gene: TRBV11-2
d_gene: NA
abundance: many
CDR3aa: CASSTQGINTGELFF
CDR3nt: TGTGCCAGCAGCACTCAGGGGATAAACACCGGGGAGCTGTTTTTT

j_gene: TRBJ1-1
v_gene: TRBV30
d_gene: NA
abundance: many
CDR3aa: CAWKFVNTEAFF
CDR3nt: TGTGCCTGGAAGTTTGTGAACACTGAAGCTTTCTTT

j_gene: TRBJ2-5
v_gene: TRBV7-2
d_gene: TRBD1
abundance: few
CDR3aa: CASSWRDRASETQYF
CDR3nt: TGTGCCAGCAGCTGGCGGGACAGGGCATCGGAGACCCAGTACTTC

j_gene: TRBJ1-1
v_gene: TRBV29-1
d_gene: TRBD1
abundance: few
CDR3aa: CSVAQGAGTEAFF
CDR3nt: TGCAGCGTTGCACAGGGGGCTGGCACTGAAGCTTTCTTT

j_gene: TRBJ2-1
v_gene: TRBV2
d_gene: TRBD2
abundance: many
CDR3aa: CASGEGTRYEQFF
CDR3nt: TGTGCCAGCGGGGAGGGGACTAGGTATGAGCAGTTCTTC

j_gene: TRBJ2-5
v_gene: TRBV11-2
d_gene: TRBD2
abundance: NA
CDR3aa: CASSPTGLASETQYF
CDR3nt: TGTGCCAGCAGCCCGACGGGACTAGCGTCAGAGACCCAGTACTTC

j_gene: TRBJ2-5
v_gene: TRBV9
d_gene: TRBD2
abundance: NA
CDR3aa: CASSSGGLAGEVGLETQYF
CDR3nt: TGTGCCAGCAGCTCGGGCGGGCTAGCGGGAGAAGTGGGTTTGGAGACCCAGTACTTC

j_gene: TRBJ1-2
v_gene: TRBV4-1
d_gene: NA
abundance: NA
CDR3aa: CASTDLGLGGYTF
CDR3nt: TGCGCCAGTACCGACTTGGGGCTGGGCGGCTACACCTTC

j_gene: TRBJ2-1
v_gene: TRBV28
d_gene: NA
abundance: NA
CDR3aa: CASWRAGSYNEQFF
CDR3nt: TGTGCCAGTTGGCGGGCAGGGTCCTACAATGAGCAGTTCTTC

j_gene: TRBJ2-1
v_gene: TRBV6-2/TRBV6-3
d_gene: TRBD2
abundance: few
CDR3aa: CAGNSGGRPNEQFF
CDR3nt: TGTGCCGGAAATAGCGGGGGGCGCCCAAATGAGCAGTTCTTC

j_gene: TRBJ2-7
v_gene: TRBV7-9
d_gene: NA
abundance: NA
CDR3aa: CASSLGASTYEQYF
CDR3nt: TGTGCCAGCAGCTTAGGTGCAAGCACCTACGAGCAGTACTTC

j_gene: TRBJ2-3
v_gene: TRBV5-1
d_gene: TRBD2
abundance: many
CDR3aa: CASSLPLAGSTDTQYF
CDR3nt: TGCGCCAGCAGCTTGCCACTAGCGGGGAGCACAGATACGCAGTATTTT

j_gene: TRBJ2-3
v_gene: TRBV2
d_gene: TRBD1
abundance: many
CDR3aa: CASRKSQGSTDTQYF
CDR3nt: TGTGCCAGCAGAAAATCACAGGGGAGCACAGATACGCAGTATTTT

j_gene: TRBJ1-1
v_gene: TRBV5-1
d_gene: NA
abundance: few
CDR3aa: CASSFGVGRGSLNTEAFF
CDR3nt: TGCGCCAGCAGCTTCGGGGTGGGCCGGGGCAGTCTGAACACTGAAGCTTTCTTT

j_gene: TRBJ2-5
v_gene: TRBV11-2
d_gene: TRBD2
abundance: many
CDR3aa: CASSLSGSGETQYF
CDR3nt: TGTGCCAGCAGCTTAAGCGGGAGCGGAGAGACCCAGTACTTC

j_gene: TRBJ1-2
v_gene: TRBV19
d_gene: NA
abundance: few
CDR3aa: CASSIDSSYGYTF
CDR3nt: TGTGCCAGTAGTATTGACAGCTCTTATGGCTACACCTTC

j_gene: TRBJ1-1
v_gene: TRBV3-1
d_gene: NA
abundance: many
CDR3aa: CASSLQGFSDTEAFF
CDR3nt: TGTGCCAGCAGCCTCCAGGGTTTTTCAGACACTGAAGCTTTCTTT

j_gene: TRBJ2-4
v_gene: TRBV3-1
d_gene: NA
abundance: many
CDR3aa: CASSQDQWGQAKNIQYF
CDR3nt: TGTGCCAGCAGCCAAGATCAATGGGGCCAGGCCAAAAACATTCAGTACTTC

j_gene: TRBJ2-1
v_gene: TRBV12-5
d_gene: TRBD2
abundance: NA
CDR3aa: CASGLGTSREQFF
CDR3nt: TGTGCTAGTGGTTTGGGGACTAGCCGTGAGCAGTTCTTC

j_gene: TRBJ2-1
v_gene: TRBV6-1
d_gene: TRBD2
abundance: many
CDR3aa: CASSTSTSASNEQFF
CDR3nt: TGTGCCAGCTCTACTTCGACTAGCGCCAGCAATGAGCAGTTCTTC

j_gene: TRBJ1-5
v_gene: TRBV11-2
d_gene: NA
abundance: many
CDR3aa: CASSHGRLWPQHF
CDR3nt: TGTGCCAGCAGCCACGGACGGCTCTGGCCCCAGCATTTT

j_gene: TRBJ1-1
v_gene: TRBV10-3
d_gene: NA
abundance: few
CDR3aa: CAISEHSHEAFF
CDR3nt: TGTGCCATCAGTGAACACAGTCATGAAGCTTTCTTT

j_gene: TRBJ1-1
v_gene: TRBV3-1
d_gene: NA
abundance: many
CDR3aa: CASSQETLPKTEAFF
CDR3nt: TGTGCCAGCAGCCAAGAGACCCTCCCGAAGACTGAAGCTTTCTTT